These 27 T cell receptor beta chains were sequenced from one sample in a study of T cells after yellow fever vaccination (dated by TCRdb to about 2019). Preparation of the library involved 5' RACE. Sequenced on an Illumina NovaSeq 6000. Through fastp at Q25 and MiXCR, TCRdb rebuilt clones from the public reads, retaining in-frame beta chains. CDR3 protein sequences are deduplicated, and each keeps its most common genes and DNA. The sample has a few hundred thousand distinct CDR3 sequences on record, about 3.9% of them singletons. Of the sample, roughly a fifth is held by the ten largest clones. The label giving this sample's treatment or condition can be read as: live attenuated yellow fever vaccine strain. The sequencing used PBMCs, collected 15 days after the yellow fever booster vaccination. The receptor source for this set is a man aged 18 to 30 who received the YFV17D yellow fever vaccine.

This clonotype was seen repeatedly, ten times or more. The V call is TRBV4-3, the J call TRBJ1-6, with D perhaps TRBD1 (5 bases). The V gene's germline CDR1 is LGHNA and CDR2 YSLEER. V lost 0 bases, J lost 7 bases, and 19 bases lay in between. This CDR3 comprises 18 residues. The CDR3 DNA reads TGCGCCAGCAGCCAAGATACCCACCGTGGGGGATACAATTCACCCCTCCACTTT. Its protein product is CASSQDTHRGGYNSPLHF.

There are many counts of this clonotype. The genes are TRBV5-4 and TRBJ2-7; D is uncertain. CDR1 is SGHNT, CDR2 YYREEE, per germline (reference sequence). This CDR3 is 12 amino acids long. Trimming cost V 3 bases and J 7 bases, with 11 bases left between them. CDR3 region: CASSSITTEQYF. The CDR3 DNA reads TGTGCCAGCAGCTCAATTACGACGGAGCAGTACTTC.

This clonotype came up many times. The junction departs from the called germline gene at one end, perhaps through a read error. The V and J genes are TRBV12-3 or TRBV12-4 and TRBJ2-1; possibly TRBD2 for D (6 bases). CDR3 size: 15 residues. CDR3 sequence (DNA): TGTGCCTGCAGGCCCCGGGGGAGCTCCTACAATGAGCAGTTCTTC. The encoded protein is CACRPRGSSYNEQFF.

The chain links TRBV12-3 or TRBV12-4 to TRBJ2-1, with 7 bases matching TRBD2. The length of the CDR3 is 17 residues. With 4 bases clipped from V and 8 bases from J, the junction kept 17 bases outside the gene matches. The CDR3 DNA reads as TGTGCCAGCAGTTCCGGGACTACGACGCAACCCCTGCATGAGCAGTTCTTC. Protein: CASSSGTTTQPLHEQFF.

In its sample, this clonotype was seen many times. The chain recombines TRBV7-2 with TRBJ2-5, with D perhaps TRBD1 or TRBD2 (5 bases each). Between the trimmed V and J ends, which lost 1 base and 14 bases, there was a span of 14 bases. The CDR3 has 12 amino acids. Per the germline V gene, CDR1 is SGHTA and CDR2 is FQGNSA. The CDR3 nucleotides are TGTGCCAGCAGCTTAGTCGGGACCCGGGGATACTTC. It specifies CASSLVGTRGYF.

This clonotype was recorded at least ten times. The CDR3 here is CASSLGPSGREQYF. CDR3 sequence (DNA): TGCGCCAGCAGCTTGGGACCCAGCGGGAGGGAGCAGTACTTC. The chain combines TRBV5-1 with TRBJ2-7, with 9 bases fitting TRBD2. Germline V gives CDR1 SGHRS, CDR2 YFSETQ. J gave up 7 bases and V 0 bases, and 5 bases lay outside the gene matches. The CDR3 totals 14 residues.

The rearrangement links TRBV20-1 to TRBJ2-3, with 8 bases matching TRBD2. Germline values: CDR1 DFQATT, CDR2 SNEGSKA (reference sequence). The CDR3 runs 14 residues. The J segment lost 4 bases and the V segment lost 3 bases, leaving 6 bases of the junction unmatched. Here the CDR3 reads CSASGGGHSDTQYF. CDR3 DNA: TGCAGTGCTAGCGGGGGGGGGCACTCAGATACGCAGTATTTT.

In this sample, this clonotype turned up a few times. The J gene is TRBJ1-5, the V gene TRBV27; tentatively, D is TRBD1 (5 bases). The germline V and J ends were trimmed by 5 bases and 3 bases, with 17 bases remaining between them. The CDR3 is 16 residues long. The germline V gene encodes CDR1 MNHEY and CDR2 SMNVEV (reference sequence). The CDR3 here is CASSPAGDRANQPQHF. CDR3 nucleotides: TGTGCCAGCAGTCCGGCGGGGGACCGCGCCAATCAGCCCCAGCATTTT.

V usage is TRBV5-6 and J usage is TRBJ1-1, with D tentatively TRBD1 (6 bases). In germline, CDR1 is SGHDT, CDR2 YYEEEE. The CDR3 spans 13 residues. Trimming left V 2 bases short and J 6 bases short, with 11 bases between. In DNA, the CDR3 is TGTGCCAGCAGCTTCTCAGGGGAGGCTGAAGCTTTCTTT. Its protein is CASSFSGEAEAFF. The entire variable domain, with the rest obtained from reference TRBV5-6 and TRBJ1-1, is as follows: DAGVTQSPTHLIKTRGQQVTLRCSPKSGHDTVSWYQQALGQGPQFIFQYYEEEERQRGNFPDRFSGHQFPNYSSELNVNALLLGDSALYLCASSFSGEAEAFFGQGTRLTVV.

This clonotype was counted ten times or more. The chain uses TRBV20-1 and TRBJ1-2, with 7 bases lining up with TRBD1. There are 16 residues in the CDR3. With V trimmed by 0 bases and J by 4 bases, 11 bases remained unmatched. CDR1 and CDR2 (germline): DFQATT, SNEGSKA (reference sequence). CDR3 DNA: TGCAGTGCTAGAGAACCCCCCGGGACAGTTCCCTATGGCTACACCTTC. Translation gives CSAREPPGTVPYGYTF.

This clonotype was picked up many times. The chain has TRBV7-2 and TRBJ2-5; D gene uncertain. The CDR3 spans 14 residues. The V end was cut by 1 base, the J end by 4 bases, with 10 bases between. Germline CDR1 SGHTA, CDR2 FQGNSA. This CDR3 is CASSLVLHSETQYF. For the CDR3, the DNA is TGTGCCAGCAGCTTAGTTCTACACTCAGAGACCCAGTACTTC. The full variable domain, in which reference TRBV7-2 and TRBJ2-5 provide the parts outside the CDR3, is GAGVSQSPSNKVTEKGKDVELRCDPISGHTALYWYRQSLGQGLEFLIYFQGNSAPDKSGLPSDRFSAERTGGSVSTLTIQRTQQEDSAVYLCASSLVLHSETQYFGPGTRLLVL.

This clonotype was recorded at least ten times. J is TRBJ2-2 and V is TRBV7-2; the D gene could be TRBD1 or TRBD2 (5 bases each). This CDR3 is 16 amino acids long. V lost 4 bases, J lost 2 bases, and 14 bases lay in between. Germline-derived CDR1 and CDR2 are SGHTA and FQGNSA. The DNA of the CDR3 is TGTGCCAGCAGCTCTTATCGGGGCCCAAACACCGGGGAGCTGTTTTTT. Translated, it gives CASSSYRGPNTGELFF. Combining the CDR3 with reference TRBV7-2 and TRBJ2-2 gives the whole variable domain GAGVSQSPSNKVTEKGKDVELRCDPISGHTALYWYRQSLGQGLEFLIYFQGNSAPDKSGLPSDRFSAERTGGSVSTLTIQRTQQEDSAVYLCASSSYRGPNTGELFFGEGSRLTVL.

There are many counts of this clonotype. The chain combines TRBV5-6 with TRBJ2-2; tentative D call: TRBD2 (6 bases). This CDR3 has 16 residues. V gave up 0 bases and J gave up 5 bases, with 14 bases separating them. CDR1 is SGHDT, CDR2 YYEEEE, per germline. The CDR3 DNA is TGTGCCAGCAGCTTGGGGTACCAGGCGGGGACCGGGGAGCTGTTTTTT. Translating gives CASSLGYQAGTGELFF.

This clonotype was seen at least ten times. The chain joins TRBV29-1 to TRBJ1-1; D ambiguous. Trimming shortened V by 3 bases and J by 6 bases, and 11 bases separated the two germline ends. The CDR3 runs to 12 residues. Germline assignment: CDR1 SQVTM and CDR2 ANQGSEA. CDR3 residues: CSVDGIDPEAFF. For the CDR3, the DNA is TGCAGCGTTGACGGGATCGACCCTGAAGCTTTCTTT.

In its sample, this clonotype was seen many times. V is TRBV7-9 and J is TRBJ1-1, with a weak D call TRBD1 (6 bases). This CDR3 has 15 amino acids. V lost 1 base and J 4 bases, leaving 13 bases between the germline ends. CDR1 SEHNR and CDR2 FQNEAQ come from the germline V gene (reference sequence). CDR3 residues: CASSLVGGIGTEAFF. The CDR3 coding sequence is TGTGCCAGCAGCTTAGTAGGGGGGATTGGCACTGAAGCTTTCTTT.

This clonotype was observed at least ten times. This sequence joins TRBV5-4 and TRBJ2-7; no clear D gene. Trimming stripped 4 bases from V and 3 bases from J, with 8 bases between. The germline gives CDR1 SGHNT, CDR2 YYREEE (reference sequence). This CDR3 region has 12 residues. The CDR3 region has the DNA TGTGCCAGCAGCCTGGTCGTCTACGAGCAGTACGTC. It codes for CASSLVVYEQYV.

This clonotype was seen many times. The DNA of the CDR3 is TGCGCCAGCAGCGCCGGACACCGGGACTCTTCCTACGAGCAGTACGTC. It codes for CASSAGHRDSSYEQYV. The genes are TRBV5-1 and TRBJ2-7, with D possibly being TRBD2 (6 bases). V was trimmed by 4 bases and J by 1 base, leaving 18 bases between them. The CDR3 totals 16 residues. Looked up from germline, CDR1 is SGHRS and CDR2 is YFSETQ.

Many counts were recorded for this clonotype. The V gene is TRBV5-1, the J gene TRBJ2-7; D tentatively fits TRBD1 or TRBD2 (7 bases each). In germline, CDR1 is SGHRS, CDR2 YFSETQ. This CDR3 has 14 amino acids. V was clipped by 4 bases and J by 1 base, with 12 bases between them. Written as DNA, the CDR3 is TGCGCCAGCAGCCCGCAGGGGGGGTCCTACGAGCAGTACGTC. Translating gives CASSPQGGSYEQYV.

Concerning this clonotype: A read error may be the cause here, since a much bigger clone is one base away. This rearrangement joins TRBV25-1 to TRBJ2-1; weak D call: TRBD2 (5 bases). V was cut by 5 bases and J by 9 bases, with 11 bases left in between. The CDR3 loop spans 12 amino acids. Germline CDR1 MGHDK, CDR2 SYGVNS. This CDR3 is CASSLLRGEQFF. DNA of the CDR3: TGTGCCAGCAGTCTTCTTCGGGGTGAGCAGTTCTTC.

In this sample, this clonotype turned up many times. This rearrangement joins TRBV20-1 to TRBJ2-3; D not resolved. The length of the CDR3 is 13 residues. V was shortened by 6 bases and J by 10 bases, with 20 bases between the two germline ends. From germline, CDR1 is DFQATT and CDR2 SNEGSKA (reference sequence). CDR3 amino acids: CSARPRPPSAQYF. The CDR3, as DNA: TGCAGTGCCCGGCCGAGACCCCCTTCCGCGCAGTATTTT.

This clonotype showed up many times. The chain links TRBV20-1 to TRBJ2-2, with no clear D. Trimming pared 5 bases from V and 3 bases from J, leaving 16 bases between. CDR3 length equals 15 residues. Per the germline V gene, CDR1 is DFQATT and CDR2 is SNEGSKA (reference sequence). CDR3 residues: CSAADRTKYTGELFF. The CDR3 nucleotides read TGCAGTGCTGCAGACCGGACCAAGTACACCGGGGAGCTGTTTTTT.

This clonotype was picked up many times. The genes are TRBV7-3 and TRBJ2-2; the D gene is possibly TRBD2 (6 bases). Trimming left V 1 base short and J 3 bases short, with 12 bases between. The CDR3 has 16 residues. The V gene's germline CDR1 is SGHTA and CDR2 FQGTGA. In nucleotides, the CDR3 is TGTGCCAGCAGCTTAATGGCGGGGAGCGACACCGGGGAGCTGTTTTTT. Translation: CASSLMAGSDTGELFF.

This clonotype was seen a handful of times. The chain combines TRBV7-8 with TRBJ1-3; D gene uncertain. V was shortened by 5 bases and J by 1 base, with 15 bases between the two germline ends. Germline CDR1 is SGHVS and CDR2 is FQNEAQ. The CDR3 sequence is 16 residues long. Here the CDR3 DNA reads TGTGCCAGCAGCCGCAGACAACAGACGTCTGGAAACACCATATATTTT. Encoded protein: CASSRRQQTSGNTIYF. Complete variable domain (other parts from reference TRBV7-8 and TRBJ1-3): GAGVSQSPRYKVAKRGQDVALRCDPISGHVSLFWYQQALGQGPEFLTYFQNEAQLDKSGLPSDRFFAERPEGSVSTLKIQRTQQEDSAVYLCASSRRQQTSGNTIYFGEGSWLTVV.

Notes on this clonotype: A much larger clone lies one base from this, so it may be a read error. The rearrangement uses TRBV7-9 and TRBJ1-5; TRBD1 is a possible D gene (5 bases). Trimming pared 8 bases from V and 2 bases from J, leaving 13 bases between. The germline V gene has CDR1 SEHNR and CDR2 FQNEAQ (reference sequence). The CDR3 contains 14 residues. CDR3 sequence (DNA): TGTGCCAGCGGCTCCGGGGCCCGCAATCAGCCCCAGCATTTT. The encoded protein is CASGSGARNQPQHF.

The sample holds many counts of this clonotype. The chain carries TRBV5-4 and TRBJ1-4; D unresolved. CDR3 length: 13 residues. Trimming cost V 4 bases and J 5 bases, with 9 bases left between them. Per the germline V gene, CDR1 is SGHNT and CDR2 is YYREEE (reference sequence). CDR3 residues: CASSPGPNEKLFF. DNA of the CDR3: TGTGCCAGCAGCCCCGGGCCCAATGAAAAACTGTTTTTT.

The rearrangement links TRBV20-1 to TRBJ1-6; D unclear. The CDR3 has 14 amino acids. Germline CDR1 and CDR2: DFQATT and SNEGSKA (reference sequence). The V gene lost 1 base and the J gene lost 5 bases, with 9 bases spanning the gap. The CDR3: CSARVGHNNSPLHF. CDR3 DNA sequence: TGCAGTGCTAGAGTGGGTCACAATAATTCACCCCTCCACTTT.

This clonotype has more than one count but fewer than ten. CDR3 coding DNA: TGTGCCTGGAGTGAACAGGGTAACACTGAAGCTTTCTTT. Residues: CAWSEQGNTEAFF. The genes are TRBV30 and TRBJ1-1, with D tentatively TRBD1 (6 bases). V was cut by 1 base and J by 2 bases, with 8 bases left in between. From germline, CDR1 is GTSNPN and CDR2 SVGIG (reference sequence). The length of the CDR3 is 13 residues.